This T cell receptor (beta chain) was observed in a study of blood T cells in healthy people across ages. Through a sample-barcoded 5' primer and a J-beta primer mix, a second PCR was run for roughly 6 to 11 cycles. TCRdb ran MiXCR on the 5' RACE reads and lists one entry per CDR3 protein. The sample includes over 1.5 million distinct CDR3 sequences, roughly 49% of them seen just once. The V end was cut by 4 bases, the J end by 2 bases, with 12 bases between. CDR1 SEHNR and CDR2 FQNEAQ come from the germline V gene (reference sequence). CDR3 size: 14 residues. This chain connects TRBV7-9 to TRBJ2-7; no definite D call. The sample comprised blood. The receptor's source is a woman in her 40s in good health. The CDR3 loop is CASSSVTDAYEQYF. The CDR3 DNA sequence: TGTGCCAGCAGCTCAGTGACTGACGCCTACGAGCAGTACTTC.